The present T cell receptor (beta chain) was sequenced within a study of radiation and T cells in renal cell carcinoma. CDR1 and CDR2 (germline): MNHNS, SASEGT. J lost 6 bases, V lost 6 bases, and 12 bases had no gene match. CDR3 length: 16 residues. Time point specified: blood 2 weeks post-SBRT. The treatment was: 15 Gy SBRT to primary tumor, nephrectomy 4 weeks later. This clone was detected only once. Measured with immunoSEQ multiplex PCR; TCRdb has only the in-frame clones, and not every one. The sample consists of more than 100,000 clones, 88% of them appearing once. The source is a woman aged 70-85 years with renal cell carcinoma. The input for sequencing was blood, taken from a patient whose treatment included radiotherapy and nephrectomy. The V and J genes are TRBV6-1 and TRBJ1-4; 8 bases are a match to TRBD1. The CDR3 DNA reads TGTGCCAGCAGAGAATCCGGGACAGGTTATTATGAAAAACTGTTTTTT. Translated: CASRESGTGYYEKLFF.